This T cell receptor beta chain appears in the sequencing data of a study of blood T cell repertoires in COVID-19. TCRdb keeps only in-frame clones here, not all; method: immunoSEQ multiplex PCR. The sample includes a few hundred thousand clones, roughly 87% of them seen just once. Sequenced material: PBMCs or T cells enriched from blood (not recorded which). The receptor was derived from a woman in her 30s who had recovered from COVID-19.

CDR3 DNA: TGTGCCAGCAGCCACGACAGGGGATTGGGGGAAAAACTGTTTTTT. Translated, it gives CASSHDRGLGEKLFF. This chain connects TRBV11-2 to TRBJ1-4, with 8 nucleotides matching TRBD1. The V gene end was trimmed by 5 bases and the J gene end by 8 bases; junction bases not matched to a gene: 10. CDR3 length: 15 residues. Germline V gives CDR1 SGHAT, CDR2 FQNNGV.